This TCR beta chain was captured in a study of T cell changes during pregnancy in multiple sclerosis. V trimming: 8 bases; J trimming: 4 bases; junction bases outside the gene matches: 5. Looked up from germline, CDR1 is MNHEY and CDR2 is SVGAGI. The CDR3 contains 14 residues. The table came from immunoSEQ multiplex PCR; TCRdb's copy has only in-frame clones and leaves some out. Of about 92,000 clones detected, over 85% appear once; the ten largest clones hold around 4%. The sequence was obtained from a female donor with multiple sclerosis, enrolled in a pregnancy study. This chain uses TRBV6-5 with TRBJ2-3; 11 positions agree with TRBD2. The sample here was peripheral blood, taken in the first trimester of pregnancy. The CDR3 reads CASYSGGAADTQYF. In nucleotides, the CDR3 is TGTGCCAGCTATAGCGGGGGGGCCGCAGATACGCAGTATTTT.